This note documents a single TCR beta chain sequence. The target antigen is unknown. The record originates from a study of high-grade serous ovarian cancer treatment subgroups. The ends lost 3 bases at V and 16 bases at J; junction bases unmatched: 9. Germline lookup yields CDR1 LNHDA and CDR2 SQIVND (reference sequence). The CDR3 covers 12 residues. Study-level results: TCR relatedness rose with neoantigen level and trended with mutation load. Repertoire similarity ranged roughly 0.1 to 0.85 between tumors of one patient.

Tumor samples were taken before definitive surgery or chemotherapy. Clones were sequenced by immunoSEQ multiplex PCR, and TCRdb holds only the in-frame ones, with some missing. The sample consists of about 10,000 clones, roughly 80% of them appearing once. The chain is built from TRBV19 and TRBJ1-5, with 7 bases identical to TRBD1. The specimen sequenced was tumor tissue. The TCR comes from a human donor with high-grade serous ovarian cancer. The CDR3 DNA follows: TGTGCCAGTAGTATCTACAGGGGAGATCACCATTTT. Encoded protein: CASSIYRGDHHF.